A single sample gave rise to the 25 T cell receptor beta chains below, sequenced in a study of T cell responses to AZD1222 COVID-19 vaccine. Generated by immunoSEQ multiplex PCR, the TCRdb table keeps only in-frame clones and is missing some. The data contain roughly 85,000 clones, less than 95% of them singletons. Sequences were derived from peripheral blood, sampled 28 days after the second AZD1222 dose. These receptors were collected from an adult who received the AZD1222 COVID-19 vaccine.

The genes are TRBV7-9 and TRBJ1-4; D gene ambiguous. Trimming left V 0 bases short and J 8 bases short, with 10 bases between. This CDR3 is 14 amino acids long. In germline, CDR1 is SEHNR, CDR2 FQNEAQ (reference sequence). The chain's CDR3 is CASSLALAEEKLFF. CDR3 nucleotide sequence: TGTGCCAGCAGCTTAGCTCTCGCGGAAGAAAAACTGTTTTTT. Together with reference TRBV7-9 and TRBJ1-4, the CDR3 gives the full variable domain: DTGVSQNPRHKITKRGQNVTFRCDPISEHNRLYWYRQTLGQGPEFLTYFQNEAQLEKSRLLSDRFSAERPKGSFSTLEIQRTEQGDSAMYLCASSLALAEEKLFFGSGTQLSVL.

This chain uses TRBV3-1 (or the pseudogene TRBV3-2) with TRBJ2-3, with D possibly being TRBD2 (5 bases). Per the germline V gene, CDR1 is LGHDT and CDR2 is YNNKEL (reference sequence). Trimming pared 6 bases from V and 4 bases from J, leaving 14 bases between. The CDR3 is 14 residues long. CDR3 residues: CASRRDPGADTQYF. The CDR3 nucleotides are TGTGCCAGCAGACGCGACCCCGGGGCAGATACGCAGTATTTT.

The chain employs TRBV30 and TRBJ1-5; weak D call: TRBD1 (5 bases). The CDR3 consists of 15 residues. Germline loops: CDR1 GTSNPN, CDR2 SVGIG (reference sequence). V lost 3 bases, J lost 5 bases, and 17 bases lay in between. This CDR3 is CAWRDGAGTHQPQHF. The CDR3 DNA follows: TGTGCCTGGAGAGACGGAGCAGGGACTCATCAGCCCCAGCATTTT.

V usage is TRBV11-3 and J usage is TRBJ1-6, with 8 bases fitting TRBD1. The CDR3 has 14 residues. Per the germline V gene, CDR1 is SGHNT and CDR2 is YENEEA. V dropped 5 bases and J dropped 7; count of bases not matched to a gene: 4. CDR3 coding DNA: TGTGCCAGCAGCGTGGGACAGGCCAATTCACCCCTCCACTTT. Amino acid sequence: CASSVGQANSPLHF. Using reference TRBV11-3 and TRBJ1-6 for the parts outside the CDR3, the full variable domain is EAGVVQSPRYKIIEKKQPVAFWCNPISGHNTLYWYLQNLGQGPELLIRYENEEAVDDSQLPKDRFSAERLKGVDSTLKIQPAELGDSAVYLCASSVGQANSPLHFGNGTRLTVT.

The genes are TRBV4-2 and TRBJ1-4; D is ambiguous. Between the trimmed V and J ends, which lost 3 bases and 0 bases, there was a span of 8 bases. The V gene's germline CDR1 is LGHNA and CDR2 YNFKEQ. CDR3 length: 15 residues. CDR3 residues: CASSHPIATNEKLFF. The CDR3 DNA sequence: TGTGCCAGCAGCCACCCTATAGCAACTAATGAAAAACTGTTTTTT.

This chain joins TRBV9 and TRBJ1-1; D is uncertain. CDR1 SGDLS and CDR2 YYNGEE come from the germline V gene. The germline V and J ends were trimmed by 4 bases and 0 bases, with 4 bases remaining between them. The CDR3 spans 12 residues. CDR3 loop: CASSNMNTEAFF. The CDR3 region has the DNA TGTGCCAGCAGCAACATGAACACTGAAGCTTTCTTT.

J is TRBJ2-2 and V is TRBV9; the D is unclear. Germline CDR1 and CDR2: SGDLS and YYNGEE. There are 12 residues in the CDR3. V lost 4 bases and J 5 bases, leaving 6 bases between the germline ends. The CDR3 is CASSPLTGELFF. CDR3 DNA sequence: TGTGCCAGCAGCCCTCTTACCGGGGAGCTGTTTTTT.

The rearrangement links TRBV2 to TRBJ1-3; D might be TRBD1 (6 bases). Trimming cost V 7 bases and J 2 bases, with 15 bases left between them. Germline values: CDR1 SNHLY, CDR2 FYNNEI. The CDR3 runs to 15 residues. The CDR3: CASTGQLTTGNTIYF. CDR3 nucleotide sequence: TGTGCCAGCACCGGACAGTTAACCACTGGAAACACCATATATTTT.

V usage is TRBV5-6 and J usage is TRBJ1-2; no firm D call. CDR1 SGHDT and CDR2 YYEEEE come from the germline V gene. V was trimmed by 7 bases and J by 3 bases, leaving 10 bases between them. This CDR3 is 12 amino acids long. CDR3 protein: CASHERHYGYTF. DNA of the CDR3: TGTGCCAGCCATGAAAGACACTATGGCTACACCTTC.

The V call is TRBV30, the J call TRBJ1-3; 8 bases match TRBD1. This CDR3 contains 15 residues. V shed 3 bases and J 3 bases; nucleotides not matched to a gene: 7. Germline V CDR1 and CDR2: GTSNPN, SVGIG (reference sequence). CDR3 coding DNA: TGTGCCTGGAGCCTCGGACAGGGCTATGGAAACACCATATATTTT. Its translation: CAWSLGQGYGNTIYF.

V and J are TRBV6-5 and TRBJ2-1, with 9 bases identical to TRBD1. Germline CDR1 is MNHEY and CDR2 is SVGAGI. The CDR3 extends over 13 amino acids. J was trimmed by 7 bases and V by 8 bases; bases with no gene match: 6. The CDR3 protein is CASCKGQGNEQFF. CDR3 DNA sequence: TGTGCCAGCTGTAAGGGACAGGGAAATGAGCAGTTCTTC.

J is TRBJ2-3 and V is TRBV9, with D maybe TRBD2 (6 bases). Trimming took off 2 bases at V and 3 bases at J, with 10 bases between the two ends. Germline assignment: CDR1 SGDLS and CDR2 YYNGEE. This CDR3 has 14 residues. CDR3 DNA sequence: TGTGCCAGCAGCGTCCGGGACTCGACAGATACGCAGTATTTT. It specifies CASSVRDSTDTQYF.

The chain joins TRBV28 to TRBJ1-1, with D unresolved. V lost 6 bases and J 1 base, leaving 12 bases between the germline ends. The CDR3 runs 14 residues. Germline V gene lookup returns CDR1 MDHEN and CDR2 SYDVKM. CDR3 DNA: TGTGCCAGCAGGGACGGGTCAGAGAACACTGAAGCTTTCTTT. Amino acid sequence: CASRDGSENTEAFF. Full variable domain (remainder filled in from reference TRBV28 and TRBJ1-1): DVKVTQSSRYLVKRTGEKVFLECVQDMDHENMFWYRQDPGLGLRLIYFSYDVKMKEKGDIPEGYSVSREKKERFSLILESASTNQTSMYLCASRDGSENTEAFFGQGTRLTVV.

The rearrangement links TRBV21-1 to TRBJ1-5. TRBV21-1 is assigned pseudogene status. The CDR3 runs 19 residues. The CDR3 nucleotides read TGTGCCAGCAGCAAAGGTAGAGGGAGGGGGCATTTTAGCAATCAGCCCCAGCATTTT. Its translation: CASSKGRGRGHFSNQPQHF.

The chain recombines TRBV27 with TRBJ1-1; 7 bases fit TRBD1. V was clipped by 2 bases and J by 4 bases; unmatched bases: 4. Germline CDR1 is MNHEY and CDR2 is SMNVEV (reference sequence). This CDR3 comprises 14 residues. Here the CDR3 reads CASSLQGDVTEAFF. CDR3 bases: TGTGCCAGCAGTTTACAGGGGGACGTCACTGAAGCTTTCTTT.

The V and J genes are TRBV5-5 and TRBJ1-2; 9 positions match TRBD1. Germline V gene lookup returns CDR1 SGHKS and CDR2 YYEKEE (reference sequence). The CDR3 has 17 residues. The V segment lost 3 bases and the J segment 6 bases; nucleotides outside the gene matches: 15. The CDR3 coding sequence is TGTGCCAGCAGCTGGACAGGGGTCCAAAACGTAATTGATGGCTACACCTTC. Its translation: CASSWTGVQNVIDGYTF.

This clone was observed a single time. V and J are TRBV3-1 (or the pseudogene TRBV3-2) and TRBJ1-4; 7 bases match TRBD1. Losses at the gene ends were 4 bases for V and 4 bases for J; bases not matched to a gene: 9. Germline V gene sequence: CDR1 LGHDT, CDR2 YNNKEL (reference sequence). The CDR3 loop spans 16 amino acids. CDR3 loop: CASSPPGTEINEKLFF. CDR3 bases: TGTGCCAGCAGCCCGCCCGGGACAGAAATTAATGAAAAACTGTTTTTT.

The gene calls are TRBV7-3 and TRBJ1-1; 7 positions match TRBD1. The V gene's germline CDR1 is SGHTA and CDR2 FQGTGA. V shed 3 bases and J 6 bases; nucleotides not matched to a gene: 7. The CDR3 is 14 amino acids. The CDR3 reads CASSLTTGLSEAFF. CDR3 in DNA: TGTGCCAGCAGCTTGACGACAGGGCTCTCTGAAGCTTTCTTT.

The V call is TRBV6-5, the J call TRBJ1-5; no firm D call. Germline values: CDR1 MNHEY, CDR2 SVGAGI. CDR3 length equals 13 residues. Trimming cost V 0 bases and J 7 bases, with 7 bases left between them. The CDR3 sequence: CASSYSRNQPQHF. The CDR3 nucleotides are TGTGCCAGCAGTTACTCGAGGAACCAGCCCCAGCATTTT.

This clone was recorded only once. The genes are TRBV30 and TRBJ1-1; the D is unclear. Per the germline V gene, CDR1 is GTSNPN and CDR2 is SVGIG (reference sequence). The CDR3 has 12 amino acids. V dropped 2 bases and J dropped 1 base, with 5 bases sitting between them. CDR3 protein: CAWSRKNTEAFF. CDR3 sequence (DNA): TGTGCCTGGAGTAGGAAGAACACTGAAGCTTTCTTT.

The chain links TRBV5-5 to TRBJ1-5; D is perhaps TRBD1 (5 bases). The CDR3 consists of 15 residues. Trimming took off 0 bases at V and 5 bases at J, with 12 bases between the two ends. Germline V gives CDR1 SGHKS, CDR2 YYEKEE (reference sequence). CDR3 in amino acids: CASSLDGQGHQPQHF. The CDR3 DNA sequence: TGTGCCAGCAGCTTGGACGGGCAGGGACATCAGCCCCAGCATTTT.

The V and J genes are TRBV28 and TRBJ2-4; the match to TRBD2 covers 7 bases. The CDR3 extends over 17 amino acids. The V gene's germline CDR1 is MDHEN and CDR2 SYDVKM. V trimming: 5 bases; J trimming: 0 bases; junction bases outside the gene matches: 10. The CDR3 loop reads CASSPLRLAIAKNIQYF. CDR3 coding DNA: TGTGCCAGCAGTCCCCTCCGACTAGCCATAGCCAAAAACATTCAGTACTTC.

In this sample, this clone turned up once. The chain has TRBV7-9 and TRBJ2-1; the D gene is possibly TRBD1 (5 bases). This CDR3 has 14 amino acids. V gave up 4 bases and J gave up 5 bases, with 12 bases separating them. Germline CDR1 SEHNR, CDR2 FQNEAQ (reference sequence). The CDR3 DNA sequence: TGTGCCAGCAGCTCGGTGGGGCTCCACAATGAGCAGTTCTTC. Residues: CASSSVGLHNEQFF.

The chain combines TRBV6-5 with TRBJ1-4; 7 nucleotides align to TRBD1. From germline, CDR1 is MNHEY and CDR2 SVGAGI. This CDR3 has 14 residues. V trimming: 2 bases; J trimming: 7 bases; junction bases outside the gene matches: 4. The CDR3 DNA reads TGTGCCAGCAGTTACGGGACAGCTGCTGAAAAACTGTTTTTT. Amino acid sequence: CASSYGTAAEKLFF.

CDR3 protein: CASRRMGQPQHF. The CDR3 DNA sequence: TGTGCCAGCAGGCGGATGGGGCAGCCCCAGCATTTT. V and J are TRBV6-5 and TRBJ1-5; D gene uncertain. This CDR3 region has 12 residues. CDR1 and CDR2 from the germline V gene are MNHEY and SVGAGI. V was clipped by 6 bases and J by 7 bases, with 10 bases between them.